A single T cell receptor beta chain is shown here with its context. The antigen is not known. This entry belongs to a study of immune evolution from preneoplasia to lung adenocarcinoma. Study-level results: KRAS-mutant nodules had the highest T cell clonality. Normal lung had highest clonality; later lesions appeared denser, more diverse. Normal lung had the highest top T cell clone frequencies.

Germline CDR1 reads LGHNA; CDR2 reads YNFKEQ. V lost 0 bases and J lost 0, with 9 bases in between. This CDR3 region has 15 residues. Some clones are missing from TCRdb's copy, which holds only in-frame ones; the method was immunoSEQ multiplex PCR. Altogether some 9,400 clones are present, over 75% being singletons, with the ten largest covering around 3.1%. Premalignant or tumor cells were enriched by macro-dissection after pathologic assessment. This chain uses TRBV4-2 with TRBJ2-7; D perhaps matches TRBD2 (5 bases). Sequenced material: FFPE lung adenocarcinoma in situ tissue. This receptor was identified in a person aged 70 to 85 with lung adenocarcinoma. CDR3 sequence: CASSQDPGSSYEQYF. DNA for the CDR3: TGTGCCAGCAGCCAAGATCCGGGGAGCTCCTACGAGCAGTACTTC.